What follows is one T cell receptor (beta chain) and its context. The V and J ends lost 2 bases and 6 bases respectively, with 16 bases between them. CDR3 length equals 15 residues. Looked up from germline, CDR1 is MNHEY and CDR2 is SVGAGI. The sample is drawn from a study of T cell changes during pregnancy in multiple sclerosis. The repertoire was sequenced with immunoSEQ multiplex PCR; TCRdb's copy has only in-frame clones and lacks some. In the table there are approximately 60,000 clones, 87% of which are singletons. This sequence was found in a human donor whose cells served as feeder cells for cultures in a pregnancy study. Sequencing input: peripheral blood from another person, used as feeder cells. The chain combines TRBV6-5 with TRBJ1-2; D unresolved. CDR3 region: CASSYGGYQWDGYTF. CDR3 coding DNA: TGTGCCAGCAGTTACGGAGGGTATCAGTGGGATGGCTACACCTTC.